This T cell receptor beta chain is from a study of shared clonotypes between healthy human individuals. Unsorted PBMC replicate PCRs used around 300 ng DNA, tens of thousands of T cell genomes. Produced via immunoSEQ multiplex PCR; TCRdb's table is partial and in-frame only. Of 450,000 to 650,000 clones in the sample, just over 75% were seen once. Unmatched junction bases numbered 14, after V lost 5 bases and J lost 3 bases. The CDR3 runs to 17 residues. Germline CDR1 SGHRS, CDR2 YFSETQ. Healthy HIV-negative adults without recent acute infections or vaccinations served as donors. Only Caucasian adults living in Nashville, Tennessee made up the donor group.

The rearrangement uses TRBV5-1 and TRBJ2-1, with 7 bases aligning to TRBD2. The receptor was derived from a woman aged 40 to 50 in good health. Some clones in this sample may be carry-over from other donors' samples. The sequencing sample was made of PBMCs. DNA for the CDR3: TGCGCCAGCAGTGCCCGACTAGCTAGTATTGGCTACAATGAGCAGTTCTTC. This gives the protein CASSARLASIGYNEQFF.